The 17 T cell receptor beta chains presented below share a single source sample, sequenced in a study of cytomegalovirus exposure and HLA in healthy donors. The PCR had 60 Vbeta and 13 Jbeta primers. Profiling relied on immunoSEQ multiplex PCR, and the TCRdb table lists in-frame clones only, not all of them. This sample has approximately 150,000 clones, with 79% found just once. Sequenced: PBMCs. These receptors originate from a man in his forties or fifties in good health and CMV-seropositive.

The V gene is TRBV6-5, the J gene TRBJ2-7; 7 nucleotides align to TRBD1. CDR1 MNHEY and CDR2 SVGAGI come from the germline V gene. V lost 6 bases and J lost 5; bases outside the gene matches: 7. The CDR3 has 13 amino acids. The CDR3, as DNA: TGTGCCAGCAGACAGGGGCTCGGGGACGAGCAGTACTTC. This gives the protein CASRQGLGDEQYF.

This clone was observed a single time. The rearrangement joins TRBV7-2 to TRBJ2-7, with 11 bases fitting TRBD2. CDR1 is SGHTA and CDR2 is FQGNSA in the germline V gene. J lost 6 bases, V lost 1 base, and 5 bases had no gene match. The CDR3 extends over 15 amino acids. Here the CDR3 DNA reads TGTGCCAGCAGCTTAGAACTAGCGGGAGACCCCGAGCAGTACTTC. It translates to CASSLELAGDPEQYF.

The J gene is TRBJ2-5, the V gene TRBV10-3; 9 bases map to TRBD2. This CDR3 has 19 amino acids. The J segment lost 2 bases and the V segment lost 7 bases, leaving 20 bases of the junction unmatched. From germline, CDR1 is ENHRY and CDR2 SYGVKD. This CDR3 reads CAIMVPGWREGQYQETQYF. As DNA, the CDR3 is TGTGCCATCATGGTCCCCGGTTGGCGGGAGGGCCAATATCAAGAGACCCAGTACTTC.

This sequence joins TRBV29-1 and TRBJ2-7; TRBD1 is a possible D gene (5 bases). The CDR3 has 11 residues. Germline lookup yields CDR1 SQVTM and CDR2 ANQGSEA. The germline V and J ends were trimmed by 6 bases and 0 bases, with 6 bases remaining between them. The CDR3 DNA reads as TGCAGCGTGACAGTCTCCTACGAGCAGTACTTC. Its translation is CSVTVSYEQYF.

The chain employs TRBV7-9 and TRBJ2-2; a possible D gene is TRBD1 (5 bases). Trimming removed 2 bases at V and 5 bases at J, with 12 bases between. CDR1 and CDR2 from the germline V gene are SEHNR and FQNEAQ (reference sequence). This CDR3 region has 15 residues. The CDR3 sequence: CASSLTARATGELFF. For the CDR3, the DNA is TGTGCCAGCAGCTTAACGGCCAGGGCGACCGGGGAGCTGTTTTTT.

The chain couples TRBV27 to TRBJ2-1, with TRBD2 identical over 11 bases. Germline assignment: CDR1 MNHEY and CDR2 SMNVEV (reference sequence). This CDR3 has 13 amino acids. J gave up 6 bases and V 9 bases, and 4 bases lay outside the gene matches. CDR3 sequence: CASVLAGGNEQFF. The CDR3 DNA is TGTGCCAGTGTCCTAGCGGGAGGCAATGAGCAGTTCTTC.

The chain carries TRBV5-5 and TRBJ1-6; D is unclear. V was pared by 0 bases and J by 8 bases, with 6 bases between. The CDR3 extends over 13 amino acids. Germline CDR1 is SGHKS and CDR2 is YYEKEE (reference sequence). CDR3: CASSLAGDSPLHF. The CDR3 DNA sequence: TGTGCCAGCAGCTTGGCTGGAGATTCACCCCTCCACTTT.

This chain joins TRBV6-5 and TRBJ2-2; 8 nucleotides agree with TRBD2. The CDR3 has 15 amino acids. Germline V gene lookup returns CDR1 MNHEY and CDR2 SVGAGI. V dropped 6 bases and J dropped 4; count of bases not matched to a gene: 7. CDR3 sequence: CASRTGTSATGELFF. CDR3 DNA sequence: TGTGCCAGCAGGACCGGGACTAGTGCCACCGGGGAGCTGTTTTTT.

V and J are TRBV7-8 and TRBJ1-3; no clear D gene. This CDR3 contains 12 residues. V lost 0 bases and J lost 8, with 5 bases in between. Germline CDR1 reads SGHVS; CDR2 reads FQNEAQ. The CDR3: CASSLAADTIYF. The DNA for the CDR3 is TGTGCCAGCAGCTTAGCGGCGGACACCATATATTTT. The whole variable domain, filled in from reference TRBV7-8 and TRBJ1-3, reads GAGVSQSPRYKVAKRGQDVALRCDPISGHVSLFWYQQALGQGPEFLTYFQNEAQLDKSGLPSDRFFAERPEGSVSTLKIQRTQQEDSAVYLCASSLAADTIYFGEGSWLTVV.

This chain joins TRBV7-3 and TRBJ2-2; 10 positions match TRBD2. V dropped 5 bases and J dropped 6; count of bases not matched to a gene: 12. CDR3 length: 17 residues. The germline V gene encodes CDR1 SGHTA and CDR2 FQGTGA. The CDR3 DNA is TGTGCCAGCAGCCCTAGCGTGTTAGCGGGAGGCGCCGGGGAGCTGTTTTTT. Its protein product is CASSPSVLAGGAGELFF.

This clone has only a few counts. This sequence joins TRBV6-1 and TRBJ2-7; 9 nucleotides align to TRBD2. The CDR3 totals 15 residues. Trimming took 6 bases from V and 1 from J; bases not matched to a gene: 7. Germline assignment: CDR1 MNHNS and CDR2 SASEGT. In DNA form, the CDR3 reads TGTGCCAGCAGCGTAGCGGGGGAAACTTCCTACGAGCAGTACTTC. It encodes CASSVAGETSYEQYF.

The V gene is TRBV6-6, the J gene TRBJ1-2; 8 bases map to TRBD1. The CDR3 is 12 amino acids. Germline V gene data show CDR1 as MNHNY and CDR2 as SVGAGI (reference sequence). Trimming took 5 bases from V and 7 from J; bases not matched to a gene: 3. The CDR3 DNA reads TGTGCCAGCAGTAGAGACAGGGGTGGCTACACCTTC. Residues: CASSRDRGGYTF.

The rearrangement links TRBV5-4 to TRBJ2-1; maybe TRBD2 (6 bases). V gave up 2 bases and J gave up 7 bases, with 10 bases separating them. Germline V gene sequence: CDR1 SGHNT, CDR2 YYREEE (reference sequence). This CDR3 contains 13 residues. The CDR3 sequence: CASSFSRGNEQFF. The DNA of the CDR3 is TGTGCCAGCAGCTTCTCCCGGGGGAATGAGCAGTTCTTC.

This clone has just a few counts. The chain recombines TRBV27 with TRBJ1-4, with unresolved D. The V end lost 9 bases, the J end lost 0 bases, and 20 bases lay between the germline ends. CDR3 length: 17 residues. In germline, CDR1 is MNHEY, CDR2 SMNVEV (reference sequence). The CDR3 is CASLDKNRFATNEKLFF. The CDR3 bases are TGTGCCAGTTTGGATAAGAACAGATTTGCAACTAATGAAAAACTGTTTTTT.

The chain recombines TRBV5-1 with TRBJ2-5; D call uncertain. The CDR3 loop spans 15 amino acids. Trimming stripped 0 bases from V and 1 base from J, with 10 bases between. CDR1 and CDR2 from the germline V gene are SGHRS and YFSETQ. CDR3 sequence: CASSLGLLGQETQYF. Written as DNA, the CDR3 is TGCGCCAGCAGCTTGGGTCTCCTAGGCCAAGAGACCCAGTACTTC.

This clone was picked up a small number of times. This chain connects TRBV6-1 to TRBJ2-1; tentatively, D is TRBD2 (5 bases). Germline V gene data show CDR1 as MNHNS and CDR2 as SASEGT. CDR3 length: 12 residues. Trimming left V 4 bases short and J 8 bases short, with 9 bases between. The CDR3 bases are TGTGCCAGCAGTGCCCGGGAAGATGAGCAGTTCTTC. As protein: CASSAREDEQFF.

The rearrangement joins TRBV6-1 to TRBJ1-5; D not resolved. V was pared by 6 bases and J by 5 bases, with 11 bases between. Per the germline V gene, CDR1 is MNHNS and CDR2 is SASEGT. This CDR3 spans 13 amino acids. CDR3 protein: CASSARGDQPQHF. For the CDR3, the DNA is TGTGCCAGCAGCGCTCGCGGTGATCAGCCCCAGCATTTT.